This T cell receptor beta chain was captured in a study of CD8 T cells in ankylosing spondylitis. This clonotype occurred a few times. The CDR3 runs 16 residues. J gave up 3 bases and V 0 bases, and 1 base lay outside the gene matches. Germline V gene lookup returns CDR1 SGHTA and CDR2 FQGNSA. Each CDR3 protein is one row after TCRdb ran MiXCR on the 5' RACE reads. This sample has 200,000 to 300,000 distinct CDR3 sequences; under 8.5% occur once, and the top ten carry approximately 5%. The V call is TRBV7-2, the J call TRBJ1-6; the match to TRBD1 covers 8 bases. Source material: blood, either unsorted or a sorted T cell fraction (not recorded which). This sequence was found in a female donor with ankylosing spondylitis or in good health (not recorded which). CDR3 sequence (DNA): TGTGCCAGCAGCTTAGCCACAGGGGGCTATAATTCACCCCTCCACTTT. This gives the protein CASSLATGGYNSPLHF.